These 8 T cell receptor beta chains came from one sample sequenced in a study of cytomegalovirus exposure and HLA in healthy donors. The study ran its PCR with 60 Vbeta and 13 Jbeta primers. The data were produced by immunoSEQ multiplex PCR, yet TCRdb's version contains in-frame clones alone and is incomplete. The data contain about 140,000 clones, around four fifths of them seen just once; the ten biggest clones take up 2.2%. The sample taken for sequencing was PBMCs. These receptors were collected from a man aged 25-45 years in good health and CMV-seronegative.

The rearrangement uses TRBV5-1 and TRBJ2-7; TRBD1 matches at 11 bases. This CDR3 comprises 15 residues. Germline loops: CDR1 SGHRS, CDR2 YFSETQ. The V and J ends lost 7 bases and 6 bases, in that order; junction bases with no gene match: 12. CDR3 coding DNA: TGCGCCAGCGGACAAGGACAGGGGGCCCCCCCCGAGCAGTACTTC. It yields the protein CASGQGQGAPPEQYF.

The chain joins TRBV5-4 to TRBJ2-3, with TRBD2 matching over 8 bases. The CDR3 sequence is 18 residues long. The V and J ends lost 9 bases and 2 bases, in that order; junction bases with no gene match: 20. In germline, CDR1 is SGHNT, CDR2 YYREEE (reference sequence). The CDR3 region has the DNA TGTGCCAACGAAACCGGGACTAGTCGTCCATATTACACAGATACGCAGTATTTT. Encoded protein: CANETGTSRPYYTDTQYF.

The rearrangement links TRBV10-3 to TRBJ2-5, with TRBD2 matching 8 bases. Germline values: CDR1 ENHRY, CDR2 SYGVKD. The CDR3 length is 16 residues. The trim removed 11 bases at V and 2 bases at J, leaving 16 bases unmatched. CDR3 in DNA: TGTGCCGCCAAGGGGGGGGTAGCTAGCGGGCAAGAGACCCAGTACTTC. It translates to CAAKGGVASGQETQYF.

Only a few counts were recorded for this clone. The V and J genes are TRBV4-2 and TRBJ2-2; TRBD2 agrees at 7 bases. This CDR3 spans 15 amino acids. Trimming took 3 bases from V and 4 from J; bases not matched to a gene: 5. Looked up from germline, CDR1 is LGHNA and CDR2 is YNFKEQ. CDR3: CASSQPSGSTGELFF. The CDR3 DNA sequence: TGTGCCAGCAGCCAGCCTAGCGGCAGCACCGGGGAGCTGTTTTTT.

The chain recombines TRBV28 with TRBJ1-6; no firm D call. V lost 2 bases, J lost 10 bases, and 18 bases lay in between. This CDR3 comprises 16 residues. Germline loops: CDR1 MDHEN, CDR2 SYDVKM. Here the CDR3 DNA reads TGTGCCAGCAGTTTAACAGAATACCAGCTTAGATCACCCCTCCACTTT. As protein: CASSLTEYQLRSPLHF.

The rearrangement uses TRBV7-9 and TRBJ2-1; D is ambiguous. The CDR3 length is 14 residues. Looked up from germline, CDR1 is SEHNR and CDR2 is FQNEAQ (reference sequence). V lost 5 bases to trimming and J lost 8 bases, with 16 bases between them. CDR3 sequence reads: CASSPPRSLDEQFF. For the CDR3, the DNA is TGTGCCAGCAGCCCCCCCCGCAGTTTGGATGAGCAGTTCTTC.

The chain links TRBV10-3 to TRBJ2-7, with D possibly being TRBD2 (6 bases). This CDR3 is built from 17 residues. The germline V and J ends were trimmed by 0 bases and 6 bases, with 21 bases remaining between them. Germline V gene lookup returns CDR1 ENHRY and CDR2 SYGVKD. CDR3 amino acids: CAISESHGPQKEGEQYF. The CDR3 nucleotides are TGTGCCATCAGTGAGTCTCATGGGCCCCAAAAGGAGGGCGAGCAGTACTTC.

The CDR3 spells CASSIGASTDTQYF. The CDR3, as DNA: TGTGCCAGTAGTATAGGGGCTAGCACAGATACGCAGTATTTT. The J gene is TRBJ2-3, the V gene TRBV19, with D unresolved. CDR1 is LNHDA, CDR2 SQIVND, per germline (reference sequence). The V gene lost 1 base and the J gene lost 0 bases, with 5 bases spanning the gap. The CDR3 consists of 14 residues. Complete variable domain (other parts from reference TRBV19 and TRBJ2-3): DGGITQSPKYLFRKEGQNVTLSCEQNLNHDAMYWYRQDPGQGLRLIYYSQIVNDFQKGDIAEGYSVSREKKESFPLTVTSAQKNPTAFYLCASSIGASTDTQYFGPGTRLTVL.